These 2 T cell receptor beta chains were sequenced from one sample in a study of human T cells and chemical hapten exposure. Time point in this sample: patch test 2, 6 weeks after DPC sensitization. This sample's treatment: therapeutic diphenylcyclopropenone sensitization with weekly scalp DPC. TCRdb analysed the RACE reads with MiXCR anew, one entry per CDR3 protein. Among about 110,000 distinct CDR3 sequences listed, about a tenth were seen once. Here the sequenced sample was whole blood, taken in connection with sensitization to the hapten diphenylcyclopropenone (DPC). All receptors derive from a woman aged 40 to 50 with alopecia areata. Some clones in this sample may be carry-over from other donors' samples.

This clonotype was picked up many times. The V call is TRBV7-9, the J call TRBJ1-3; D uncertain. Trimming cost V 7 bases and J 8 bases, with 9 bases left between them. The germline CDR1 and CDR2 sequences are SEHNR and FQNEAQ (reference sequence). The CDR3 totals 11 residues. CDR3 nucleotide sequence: TGTGCCAGCACCCTTTTGGACACCATATATTTT. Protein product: CASTLLDTIYF.

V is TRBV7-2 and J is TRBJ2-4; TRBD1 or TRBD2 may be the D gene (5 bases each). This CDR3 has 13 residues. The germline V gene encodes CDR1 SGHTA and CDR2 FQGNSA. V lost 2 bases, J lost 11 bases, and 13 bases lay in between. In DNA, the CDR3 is TGTGCCAGCAGCTTAACCCCTCGGGACGTTCAGTACTTC. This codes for CASSLTPRDVQYF. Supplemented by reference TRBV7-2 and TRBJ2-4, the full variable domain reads GAGVSQSPSNKVTEKGKDVELRCDPISGHTALYWYRQSLGQGLEFLIYFQGNSAPDKSGLPSDRFSAERTGGSVSTLTIQRTQQEDSAVYLCASSLTPRDVQYFGAGTRLSVL.